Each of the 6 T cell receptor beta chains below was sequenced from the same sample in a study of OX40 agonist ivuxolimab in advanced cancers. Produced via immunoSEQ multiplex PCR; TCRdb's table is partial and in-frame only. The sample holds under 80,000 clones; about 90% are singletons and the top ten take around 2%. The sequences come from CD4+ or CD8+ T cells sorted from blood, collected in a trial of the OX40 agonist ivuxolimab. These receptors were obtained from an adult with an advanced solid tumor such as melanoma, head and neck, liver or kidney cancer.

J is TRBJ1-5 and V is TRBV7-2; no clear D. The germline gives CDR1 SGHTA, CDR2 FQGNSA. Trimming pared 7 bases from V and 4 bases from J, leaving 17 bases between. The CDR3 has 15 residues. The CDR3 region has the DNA TGTGCCAGCACCACGGCCGTCAGCCCAAATCAGCCCCAGCATTTT. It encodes CASTTAVSPNQPQHF.

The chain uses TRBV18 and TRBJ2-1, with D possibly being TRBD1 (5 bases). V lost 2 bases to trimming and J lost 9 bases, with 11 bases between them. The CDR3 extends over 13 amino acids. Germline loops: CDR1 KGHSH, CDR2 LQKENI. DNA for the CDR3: TGTGCCAGCTCACCAGGCAGGGAAAGTGAGCAGTTCTTC. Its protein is CASSPGRESEQFF.

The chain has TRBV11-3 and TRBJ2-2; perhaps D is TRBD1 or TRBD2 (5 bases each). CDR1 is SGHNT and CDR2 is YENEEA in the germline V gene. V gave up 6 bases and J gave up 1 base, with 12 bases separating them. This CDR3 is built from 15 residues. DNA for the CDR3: TGTGCCAGCAGTGGGGGACCGATGAACACCGGGGAGCTGTTTTTT. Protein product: CASSGGPMNTGELFF.

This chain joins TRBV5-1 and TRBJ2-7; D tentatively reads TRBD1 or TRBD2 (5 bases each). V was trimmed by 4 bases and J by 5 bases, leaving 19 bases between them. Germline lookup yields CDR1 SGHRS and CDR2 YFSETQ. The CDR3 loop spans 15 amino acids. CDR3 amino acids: CASSITGTPINEQYF. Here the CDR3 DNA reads TGCGCCAGCAGCATCACCGGGACGCCGATCAACGAGCAGTACTTC.

CDR3: CASSPTGGGGYTF. DNA for the CDR3: TGTGCCAGCAGTCCGACAGGGGGCGGGGGCTACACCTTC. The chain employs TRBV2 and TRBJ1-2, with 10 bases matching TRBD1. CDR3 length: 13 residues. V lost 5 bases and J lost 8; bases outside the gene matches: 5. Germline values: CDR1 SNHLY, CDR2 FYNNEI.

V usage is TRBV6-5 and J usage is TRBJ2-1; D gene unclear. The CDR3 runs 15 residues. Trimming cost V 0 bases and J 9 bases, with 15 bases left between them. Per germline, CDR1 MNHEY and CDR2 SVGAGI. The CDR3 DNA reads TGTGCCAGCAGTTACTCGATGGTCCTGGGATCTGAGCAGTTCTTC. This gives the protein CASSYSMVLGSEQFF.